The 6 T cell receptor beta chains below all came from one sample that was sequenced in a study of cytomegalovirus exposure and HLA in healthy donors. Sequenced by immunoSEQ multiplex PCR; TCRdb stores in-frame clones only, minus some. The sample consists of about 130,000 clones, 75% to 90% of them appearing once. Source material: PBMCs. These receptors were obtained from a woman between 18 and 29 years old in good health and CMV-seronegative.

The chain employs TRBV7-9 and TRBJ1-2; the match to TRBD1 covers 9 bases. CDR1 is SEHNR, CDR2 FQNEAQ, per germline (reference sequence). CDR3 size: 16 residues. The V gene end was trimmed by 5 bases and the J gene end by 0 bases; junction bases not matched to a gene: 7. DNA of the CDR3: TGTGCCAGCAGCAGGGGACAGGGCCTAGCTAACTATGGCTACACCTTC. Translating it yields CASSRGQGLANYGYTF.

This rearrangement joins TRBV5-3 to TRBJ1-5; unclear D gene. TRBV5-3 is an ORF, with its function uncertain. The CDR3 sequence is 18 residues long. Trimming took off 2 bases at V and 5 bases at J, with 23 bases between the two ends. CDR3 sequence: CARSLDGKKYRCDQPQHF. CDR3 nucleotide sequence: TGTGCCAGAAGCTTAGACGGGAAGAAGTACCGGTGCGATCAGCCCCAGCATTTT.

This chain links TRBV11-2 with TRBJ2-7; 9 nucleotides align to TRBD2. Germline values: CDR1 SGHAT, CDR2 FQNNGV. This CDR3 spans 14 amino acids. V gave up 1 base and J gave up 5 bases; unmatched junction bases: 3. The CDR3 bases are TGTGCCAGCAGCTTAGGCGGGAGGGCCGACGAGCAGTACTTC. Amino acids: CASSLGGRADEQYF.

The CDR3 nucleotides are TGTGCCAGCAGCGTAAGTGCTAGCGGGACGAATGAGCAGTTCTTC. It codes for CASSVSASGTNEQFF. The V call is TRBV9, the J call TRBJ2-1; 9 bases are shared with TRBD2. V lost 1 base, J lost 7 bases, and 6 bases stayed unmatched. CDR1 and CDR2 from the germline V gene are SGDLS and YYNGEE. CDR3 size: 15 residues.

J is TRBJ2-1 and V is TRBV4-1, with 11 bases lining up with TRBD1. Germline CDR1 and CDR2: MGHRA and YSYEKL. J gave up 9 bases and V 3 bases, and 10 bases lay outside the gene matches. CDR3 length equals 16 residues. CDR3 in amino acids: CASSQTGTGGFGEQFF. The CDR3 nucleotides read TGCGCCAGCAGCCAGACCGGGACAGGGGGGTTCGGTGAGCAGTTCTTC.

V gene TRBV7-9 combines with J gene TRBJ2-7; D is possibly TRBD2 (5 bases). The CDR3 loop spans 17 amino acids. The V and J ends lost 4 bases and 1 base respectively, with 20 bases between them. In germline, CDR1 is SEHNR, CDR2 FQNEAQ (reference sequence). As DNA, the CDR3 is TGTGCCAGCAGCTCTCTAAAGGGCGGGTCACCATCCTACGAGCAGTACTTC. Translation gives CASSSLKGGSPSYEQYF.